A selection of T cell receptor beta chains follows, all from one sample in a study of shared clonotypes between healthy human individuals. The repertoire was sequenced with immunoSEQ multiplex PCR; TCRdb's copy has only in-frame clones and lacks some. Seen here are 2 million to 2.5 million clones, about 94% observed once, and the top ten hold over 0.1%. The sequenced material came from naive CD4+ T cells sorted from blood. These receptor sequences come from a man aged 18 to 30 in good health. Both conserved end residues are part of each CDR3. A D gene is named only where the DNA matches it firmly. For some rows the clone size is stated as once, few or many, or as a class when expanded; others skip it.

V gene	D gene	clone size	J gene	CDR3 DNA	CDR3 protein
TRBV10-3	TRBD2	.	TRBJ2-2	TGTGCCATCAGTGGTGGGACTAGCGGGAAGGAAACCGGGGAGCTGTTTTTT	CAISGGTSGKETGELFF
TRBV6-6	.	.	TRBJ2-2	TGTGCCAGCAGGGGTCCCGGGGAGCTGTTTTTT	CASRGPGELFF
TRBV6-1	.	.	TRBJ1-5	TGTGCCAGTACTACACTTAATAGCAATCAGCCCCAGCATTTT	CASTTLNSNQPQHF
TRBV20-1	.	.	TRBJ2-7	TGCAGTGCCCCGGACACCTACGAGCAGTACTTC	CSAPDTYEQYF
TRBV27	.	.	TRBJ2-3	TGTGCCAGCAGTCAGCAGGGGAGGGCTACGCAGTATTTT	CASSQQGRATQYF
TRBV30	.	once	TRBJ1-6	TGTGCCTGGAGTAACGCAGAAAATTCACCCCTCCACTTT	CAWSNAENSPLHF
TRBV28	.	.	TRBJ1-2	TGTGCCAGCAGCTCTACCCTTGGGGGGGGTGGCGGCTACACCTTC	CASSSTLGGGGGYTF
TRBV7-9	TRBD1	.	TRBJ1-1	TGTGCCAGCAGCAGGGGACAGCAGAACACTGAAGCTTTCTTT	CASSRGQQNTEAFF
TRBV5-5	.	.	TRBJ1-6	TGTGCCAGCAGCTTCAATAATTCACCCCTCCACTTT	CASSFNNSPLHF
TRBV11-2	TRBD1	.	TRBJ1-1	TGTGCCAGCAGCGCGACAGGGAGGTTGGGGAACACTGAAGCTTTCTTT	CASSATGRLGNTEAFF
TRBV6-5	.	.	TRBJ2-1	TGTGCCAGCAAAAGGGGGGGAGCGCGCAATGAGCAGTTCTTC	CASKRGGARNEQFF
TRBV30	TRBD2	.	TRBJ2-5	TGTGCCTGGAGTGTACGAAGGACTAGCGGGACCCAAGAGACCCAGTACTTC	CAWSVRRTSGTQETQYF
TRBV10-1	TRBD2	once	TRBJ2-2	TGCGCCAGCAGGAAACTAGCGGAGCCGACGGGGGTCGGGGAGCTGTTTTTT	CASRKLAEPTGVGELFF